Each of the 2 T cell receptor beta chains below was sequenced from the same sample in a study of shared clonotypes between healthy human individuals. Clones were read by immunoSEQ multiplex PCR, and TCRdb kept only the in-frame ones, dropping some. Among more than 900,000 clones listed, approximately 80% were seen once. Source material: memory CD4+ T cells from PBMCs. As to subset: CD45RA-negative fraction. The origin of the receptors is a man aged 18 to 30 in good health. Some clones in this sample may be carry-over from other donors' samples.

On this clone: Possible read error: a much larger clone is one base away. Other nucleotide sequences from this sample produce the same CDR3. The chain employs TRBV5-4 and TRBJ2-7, with D perhaps TRBD1 (6 bases). CDR1 and CDR2 from the germline V gene are SGHNT and YYREEE (reference sequence). Trimming pared 0 bases from V and 3 bases from J, leaving 7 bases between. CDR3 length equals 13 residues. DNA of the CDR3: TGTGCCAGCAGCTTGGGACAGGACTACGAGCAGTACTTC. This gives the protein CASSLGQDYEQYF. Full variable domain (missing parts from reference TRBV5-4 and TRBJ2-7): ETGVTQSPTHLIKTRGQQVTLRCSSQSGHNTVSWYQQALGQGPQFIFQYYREEENGRGNFPPRFSGLQFPNYSSELNVNALELDDSALYLCASSLGQDYEQYFGPGTRLTVT.

This clone was seen at least ten times. This chain uses TRBV10-3 with TRBJ2-7; possibly TRBD1 for D (7 bases). This CDR3 comprises 14 residues. Germline V gives CDR1 ENHRY, CDR2 SYGVKD. V was cut by 5 bases and J by 7 bases, with 18 bases left in between. This CDR3 reads CAISNSGGLGEQYF. CDR3 coding DNA: TGTGCCATCAGTAACTCAGGGGGGCTGGGGGAGCAGTACTTC.